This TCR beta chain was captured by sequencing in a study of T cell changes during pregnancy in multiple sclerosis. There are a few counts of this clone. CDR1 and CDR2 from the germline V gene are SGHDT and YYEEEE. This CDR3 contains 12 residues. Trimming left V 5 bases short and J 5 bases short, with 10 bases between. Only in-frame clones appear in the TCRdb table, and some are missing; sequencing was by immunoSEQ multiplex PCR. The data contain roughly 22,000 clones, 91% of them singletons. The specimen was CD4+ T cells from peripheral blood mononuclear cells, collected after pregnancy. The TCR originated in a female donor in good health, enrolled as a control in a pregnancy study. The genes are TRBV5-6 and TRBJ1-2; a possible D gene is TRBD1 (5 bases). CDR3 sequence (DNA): TGTGCCAGCAGACGTGACAGTTATGGCTACACCTTC. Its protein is CASRRDSYGYTF.